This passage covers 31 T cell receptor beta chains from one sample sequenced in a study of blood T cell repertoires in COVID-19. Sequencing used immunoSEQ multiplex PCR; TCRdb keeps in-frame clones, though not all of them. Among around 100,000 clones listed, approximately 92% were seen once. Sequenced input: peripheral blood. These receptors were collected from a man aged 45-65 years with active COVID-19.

The CDR3, as DNA: TGTGCCAGTAGTTCCCAGGTAGCGGGAGTCTCCTACAATGAGCAGTTCTTC. Protein product: CASSSQVAGVSYNEQFF. The rearrangement links TRBV19 to TRBJ2-1; 9 bases are a match to TRBD2. J gave up 0 bases and V 5 bases, and 8 bases lay outside the gene matches. Germline V CDR1 and CDR2: LNHDA, SQIVND (reference sequence). The CDR3 has 17 residues.

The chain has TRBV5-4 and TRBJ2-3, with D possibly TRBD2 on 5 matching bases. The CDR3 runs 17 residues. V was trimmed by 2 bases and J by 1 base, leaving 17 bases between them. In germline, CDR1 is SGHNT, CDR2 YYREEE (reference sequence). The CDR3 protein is CASSLGGGQLRTDTQYF. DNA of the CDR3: TGTGCCAGCAGCTTAGGCGGAGGCCAACTCCGCACAGATACGCAGTATTTT. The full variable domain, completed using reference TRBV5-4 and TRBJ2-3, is ETGVTQSPTHLIKTRGQQVTLRCSSQSGHNTVSWYQQALGQGPQFIFQYYREEENGRGNFPPRFSGLQFPNYSSELNVNALELDDSALYLCASSLGGGQLRTDTQYFGPGTRLTVL.

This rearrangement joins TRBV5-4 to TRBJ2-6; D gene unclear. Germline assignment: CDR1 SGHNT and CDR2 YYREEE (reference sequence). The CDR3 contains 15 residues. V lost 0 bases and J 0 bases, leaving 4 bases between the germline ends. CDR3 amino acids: CASSLGNSGANVLTF. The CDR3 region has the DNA TGTGCCAGCAGCTTGGGTAACTCTGGGGCCAACGTCCTGACTTTC.

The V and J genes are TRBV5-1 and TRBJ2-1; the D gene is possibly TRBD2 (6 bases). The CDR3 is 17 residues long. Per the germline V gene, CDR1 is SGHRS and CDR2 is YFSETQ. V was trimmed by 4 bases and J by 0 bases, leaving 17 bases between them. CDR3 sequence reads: CASSQSPSGSSYNEQFF. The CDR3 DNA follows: TGCGCCAGCAGCCAATCCCCCAGCGGGTCCTCCTACAATGAGCAGTTCTTC.

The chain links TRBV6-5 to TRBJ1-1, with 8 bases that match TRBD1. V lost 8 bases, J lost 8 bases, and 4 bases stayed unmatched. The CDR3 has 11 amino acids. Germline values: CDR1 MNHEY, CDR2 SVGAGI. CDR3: CASGRTGEAFF. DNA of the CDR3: TGTGCCAGCGGTAGGACAGGGGAAGCTTTCTTT.

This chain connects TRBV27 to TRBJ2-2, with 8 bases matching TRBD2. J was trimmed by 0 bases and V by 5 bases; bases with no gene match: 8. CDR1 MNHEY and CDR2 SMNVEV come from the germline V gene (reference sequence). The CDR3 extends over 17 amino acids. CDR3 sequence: CASSPHPSGSNTGELFF. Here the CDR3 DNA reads TGTGCCAGCAGTCCCCACCCTAGCGGGTCGAACACCGGGGAGCTGTTTTTT.

CDR3 protein: CASRQGVNSPLHF. The CDR3 region has the DNA TGTGCCAGCCGACAGGGGGTAAATTCACCCCTCCACTTT. This rearrangement joins TRBV7-3 to TRBJ1-6; 9 nucleotides align to TRBD1. The CDR3 has 13 amino acids. Germline V CDR1 and CDR2: SGHTA, FQGTGA. Trimming at V came to 8 bases and at J to 7 bases, leaving 3 bases not matched to a gene. Complete variable domain (other parts from reference TRBV7-3 and TRBJ1-6): GAGVSQTPSNKVTEKGKYVELRCDPISGHTALYWYRQSLGQGPEFLIYFQGTGAADDSGLPNDRFFAVRPEGSVSTLKIQRTERGDSAVYLCASRQGVNSPLHFGNGTRLTVT.

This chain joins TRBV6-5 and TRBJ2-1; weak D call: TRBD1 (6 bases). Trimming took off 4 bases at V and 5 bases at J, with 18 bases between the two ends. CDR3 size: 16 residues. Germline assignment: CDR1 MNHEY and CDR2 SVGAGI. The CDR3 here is CASSSYRDGPNNEQFF. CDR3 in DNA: TGTGCCAGCAGTTCCTACAGGGACGGCCCAAACAATGAGCAGTTCTTC.

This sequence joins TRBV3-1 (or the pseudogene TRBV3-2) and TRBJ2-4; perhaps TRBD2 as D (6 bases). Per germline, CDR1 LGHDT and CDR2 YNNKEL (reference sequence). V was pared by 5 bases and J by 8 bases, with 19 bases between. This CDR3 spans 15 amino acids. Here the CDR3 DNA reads TGTGCCAGCAGCGAAACCGGGACTGAGATAGACATTCAGTACTTC. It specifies CASSETGTEIDIQYF.

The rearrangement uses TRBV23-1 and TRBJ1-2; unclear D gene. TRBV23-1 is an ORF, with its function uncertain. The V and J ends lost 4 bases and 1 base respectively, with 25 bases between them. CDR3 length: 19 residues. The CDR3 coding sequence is TGCGCCAGCAGTCCCTTCCGACCGTTAAACGGAGGAAGTAACTATGGCTACACCTTC. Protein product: CASSPFRPLNGGSNYGYTF.

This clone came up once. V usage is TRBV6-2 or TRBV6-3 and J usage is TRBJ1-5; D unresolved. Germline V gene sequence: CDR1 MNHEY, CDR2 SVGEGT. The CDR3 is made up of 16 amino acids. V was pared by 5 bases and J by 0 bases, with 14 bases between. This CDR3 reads CASSPGRLYSNQPQHF. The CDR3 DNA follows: TGTGCCAGCAGTCCCGGGAGGTTATATAGCAATCAGCCCCAGCATTTT.

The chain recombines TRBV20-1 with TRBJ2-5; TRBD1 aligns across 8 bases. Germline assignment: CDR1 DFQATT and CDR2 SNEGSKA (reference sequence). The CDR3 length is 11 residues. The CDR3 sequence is CSSRGLETQYF. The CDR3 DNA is TGCAGCTCCAGGGGGCTCGAGACCCAGTACTTC.

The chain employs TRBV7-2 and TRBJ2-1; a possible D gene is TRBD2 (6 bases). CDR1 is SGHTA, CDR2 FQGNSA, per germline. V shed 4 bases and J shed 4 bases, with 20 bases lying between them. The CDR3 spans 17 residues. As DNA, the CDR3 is TGTGCCAGCAGCTGGGGACTCGTCCCCAACCTTTACAATGAGCAGTTCTTC. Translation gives CASSWGLVPNLYNEQFF. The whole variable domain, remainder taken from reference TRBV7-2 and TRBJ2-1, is GAGVSQSPSNKVTEKGKDVELRCDPISGHTALYWYRQSLGQGLEFLIYFQGNSAPDKSGLPSDRFSAERTGGSVSTLTIQRTQQEDSAVYLCASSWGLVPNLYNEQFFGPGTRLTVL.

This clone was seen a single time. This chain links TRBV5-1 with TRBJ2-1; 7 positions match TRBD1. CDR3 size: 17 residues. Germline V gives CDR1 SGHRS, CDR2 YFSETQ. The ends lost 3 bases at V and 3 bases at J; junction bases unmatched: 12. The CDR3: CASSYWGTGEIYNEQFF. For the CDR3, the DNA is TGCGCCAGCAGCTATTGGGGAACAGGGGAAATCTACAATGAGCAGTTCTTC.

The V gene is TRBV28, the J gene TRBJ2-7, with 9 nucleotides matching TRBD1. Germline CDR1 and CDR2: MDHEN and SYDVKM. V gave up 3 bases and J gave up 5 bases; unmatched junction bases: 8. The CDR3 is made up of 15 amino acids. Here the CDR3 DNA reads TGTGCCAGCAGTTTCCACCGGACAGGGGTTCACGAGCAGTACTTC. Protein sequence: CASSFHRTGVHEQYF.

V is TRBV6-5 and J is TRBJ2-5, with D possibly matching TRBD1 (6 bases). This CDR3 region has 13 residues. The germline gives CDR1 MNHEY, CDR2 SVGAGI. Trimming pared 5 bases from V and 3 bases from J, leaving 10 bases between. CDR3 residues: CASSKTGKETQYF. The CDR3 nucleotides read TGTGCCAGCAGTAAGACAGGCAAAGAGACCCAGTACTTC.

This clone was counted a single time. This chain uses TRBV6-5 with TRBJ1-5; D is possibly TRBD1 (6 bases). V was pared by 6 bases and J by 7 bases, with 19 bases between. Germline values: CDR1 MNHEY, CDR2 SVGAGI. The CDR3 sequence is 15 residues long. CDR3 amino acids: CASRAGEGGGQPQHF. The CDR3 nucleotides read TGTGCCAGCAGAGCAGGGGAGGGGGGGGGACAGCCCCAGCATTTT.

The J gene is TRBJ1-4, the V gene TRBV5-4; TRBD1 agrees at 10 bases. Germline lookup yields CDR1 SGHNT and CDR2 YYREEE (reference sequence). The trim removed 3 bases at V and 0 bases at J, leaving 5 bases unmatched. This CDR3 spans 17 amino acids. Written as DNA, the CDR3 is TGTGCCAGCAGCTCCCGGGACAGGGGCGCAACTAATGAAAAACTGTTTTTT. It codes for CASSSRDRGATNEKLFF.

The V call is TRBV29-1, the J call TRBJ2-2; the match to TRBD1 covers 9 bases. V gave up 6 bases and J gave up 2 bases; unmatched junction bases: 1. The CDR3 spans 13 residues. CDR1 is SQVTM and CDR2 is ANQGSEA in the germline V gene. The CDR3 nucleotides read TGCAGCGTGGGACAGGGTAACACCGGGGAGCTGTTTTTT. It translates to CSVGQGNTGELFF.

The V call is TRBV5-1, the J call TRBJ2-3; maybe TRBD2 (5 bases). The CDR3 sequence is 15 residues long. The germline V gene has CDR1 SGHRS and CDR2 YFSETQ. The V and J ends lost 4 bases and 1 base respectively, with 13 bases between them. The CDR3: CASSASRGRTDTQYF. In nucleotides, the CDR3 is TGCGCCAGCAGCGCTAGTCGGGGTCGCACAGATACGCAGTATTTT.

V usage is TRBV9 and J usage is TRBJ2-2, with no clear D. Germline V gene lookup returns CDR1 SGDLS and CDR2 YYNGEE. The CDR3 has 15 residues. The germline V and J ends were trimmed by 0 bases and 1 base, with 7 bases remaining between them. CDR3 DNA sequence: TGTGCCAGCAGCGTAGAACTTAAGAACACCGGGGAGCTGTTTTTT. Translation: CASSVELKNTGELFF.

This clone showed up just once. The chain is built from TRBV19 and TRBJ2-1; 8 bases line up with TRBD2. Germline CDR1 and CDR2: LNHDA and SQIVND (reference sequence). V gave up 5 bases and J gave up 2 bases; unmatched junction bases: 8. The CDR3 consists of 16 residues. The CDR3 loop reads CASSDSGGRPYNEQFF. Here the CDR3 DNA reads TGTGCCAGTAGTGACAGCGGCGGGAGGCCCTACAATGAGCAGTTCTTC.

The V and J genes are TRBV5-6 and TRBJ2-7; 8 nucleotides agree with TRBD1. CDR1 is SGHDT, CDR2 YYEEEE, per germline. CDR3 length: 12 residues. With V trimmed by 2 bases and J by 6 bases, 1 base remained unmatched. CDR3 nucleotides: TGTGCCAGCAGCTTACAGGGGGTCGAGCAGTACTTC. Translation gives CASSLQGVEQYF.

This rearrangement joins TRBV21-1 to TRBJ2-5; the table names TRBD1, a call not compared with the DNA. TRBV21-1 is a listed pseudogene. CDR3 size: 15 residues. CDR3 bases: TGTGCCAGCAGCAAACGAAGGACAGGTGAAGAGACCCAGTACTTC. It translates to CASSKRRTGEETQYF.

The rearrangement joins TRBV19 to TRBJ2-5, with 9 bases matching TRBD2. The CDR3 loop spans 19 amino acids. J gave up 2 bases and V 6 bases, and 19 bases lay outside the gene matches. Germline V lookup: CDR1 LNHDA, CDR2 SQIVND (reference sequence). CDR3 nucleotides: TGTGCCAGTAGCACCCTCGGCGGTGGCGGGAGGGCCCGTCAAGAGACCCAGTACTTC. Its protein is CASSTLGGGGRARQETQYF.

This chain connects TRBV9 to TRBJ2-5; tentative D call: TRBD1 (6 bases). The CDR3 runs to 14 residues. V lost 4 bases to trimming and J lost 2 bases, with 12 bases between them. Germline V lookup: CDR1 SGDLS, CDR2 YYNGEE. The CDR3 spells CASSIRDTQETQYF. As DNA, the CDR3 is TGTGCCAGCAGCATCCGGGACACACAAGAGACCCAGTACTTC. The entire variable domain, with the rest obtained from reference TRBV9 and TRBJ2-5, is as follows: DSGVTQTPKHLITATGQRVTLRCSPRSGDLSVYWYQQSLDQGLQFLIQYYNGEERAKGNILERFSAQQFPDLHSELNLSSLELGDSALYFCASSIRDTQETQYFGPGTRLLVL.

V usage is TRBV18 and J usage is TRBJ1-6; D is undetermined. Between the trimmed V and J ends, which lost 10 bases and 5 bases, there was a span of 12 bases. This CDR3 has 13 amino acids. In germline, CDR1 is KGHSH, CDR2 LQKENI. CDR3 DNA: TGTGCCACCACTGACACCGATAATTCACCCCTCCACTTT. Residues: CATTDTDNSPLHF.

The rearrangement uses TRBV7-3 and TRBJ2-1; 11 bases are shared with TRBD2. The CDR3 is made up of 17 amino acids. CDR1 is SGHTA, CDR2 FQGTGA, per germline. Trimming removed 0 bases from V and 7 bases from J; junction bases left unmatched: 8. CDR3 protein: CASSLTAATSGKNEQFF. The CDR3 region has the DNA TGTGCCAGCAGCTTAACGGCGGCGACTAGCGGGAAAAATGAGCAGTTCTTC. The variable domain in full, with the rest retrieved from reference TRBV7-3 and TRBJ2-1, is GAGVSQTPSNKVTEKGKYVELRCDPISGHTALYWYRQSLGQGPEFLIYFQGTGAADDSGLPNDRFFAVRPEGSVSTLKIQRTERGDSAVYLCASSLTAATSGKNEQFFGPGTRLTVL.

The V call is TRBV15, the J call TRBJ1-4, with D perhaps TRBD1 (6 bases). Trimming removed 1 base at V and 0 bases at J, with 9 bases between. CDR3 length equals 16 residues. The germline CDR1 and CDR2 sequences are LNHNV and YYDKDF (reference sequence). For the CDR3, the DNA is TGTGCCACCAGCAGAGGGGGGCTAACAACTAATGAAAAACTGTTTTTT. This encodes CATSRGGLTTNEKLFF.

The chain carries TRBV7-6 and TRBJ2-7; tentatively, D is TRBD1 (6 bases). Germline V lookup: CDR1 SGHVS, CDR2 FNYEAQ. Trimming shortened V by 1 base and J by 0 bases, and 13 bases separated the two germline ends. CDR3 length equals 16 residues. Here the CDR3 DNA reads TGTGCCAGCAGCTTAGGGGGGACAATGGTCTCCTACGAGCAGTACTTC. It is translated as CASSLGGTMVSYEQYF.

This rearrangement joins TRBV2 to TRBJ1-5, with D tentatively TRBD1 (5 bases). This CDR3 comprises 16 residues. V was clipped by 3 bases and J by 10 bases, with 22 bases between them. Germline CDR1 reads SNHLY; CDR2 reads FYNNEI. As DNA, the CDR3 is TGTGCCAGCAGTGACCGACAGCCCCAGAATCAGTCACCCCAGCATTTT. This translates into CASSDRQPQNQSPQHF.